A selection of T cell receptor beta chains follows, all from one sample in a study of cytotoxic CD8 clonotypes in ibrutinib-treated CLL. Here immunoSEQ multiplex PCR was the method, and the copy in TCRdb shows in-frame clones only, minus some. The data contain 35,000 or so clones, about 70% of them singletons. The material sequenced was PBMCs, taken at disease progression, from a patient treated with ibrutinib. All receptors come from a human donor with chronic lymphocytic leukemia. CDR3s include the opening cysteine and the closing phenylalanine or tryptophan. Each record gives: D gene, V gene, J gene, CDR3 protein. The D gene is left open where the match is weak.

d_gene: TRBD1
v_gene: TRBV6-1
j_gene: TRBJ1-1
CDR3aa: CASRTGQGTEAFF

d_gene: TRBD2
v_gene: TRBV6-5
j_gene: TRBJ2-3
CDR3aa: CASSKLAGEIGTQYF

d_gene: TRBD1
v_gene: TRBV5-4
j_gene: TRBJ2-5
CDR3aa: CASSLLTGVETQYF

d_gene: NA
v_gene: TRBV5-1
j_gene: TRBJ2-1
CDR3aa: CVSSLASGRASYNEQFF

d_gene: NA
v_gene: TRBV10-3
j_gene: TRBJ2-7
CDR3aa: CAISPAGSAYEQYF

d_gene: NA
v_gene: TRBV2
j_gene: TRBJ1-6
CDR3aa: CASRDTSSNSPLHF

d_gene: NA
v_gene: TRBV15
j_gene: TRBJ1-5
CDR3aa: CATSRDPRGNQPQHF

d_gene: NA
v_gene: TRBV6-6
j_gene: TRBJ2-1
CDR3aa: CASLSTNEQFF

d_gene: NA
v_gene: TRBV11-2
j_gene: TRBJ1-6
CDR3aa: CASSLRLGSPLHF

d_gene: NA
v_gene: TRBV7-9
j_gene: TRBJ1-1
CDR3aa: CASSLGTVNTEAFF

d_gene: NA
v_gene: TRBV5-1
j_gene: TRBJ1-4
CDR3aa: CASNPEGVSEKLFF

d_gene: NA
v_gene: TRBV5-1
j_gene: TRBJ2-5
CDR3aa: CASSLEEGGETQYF

d_gene: TRBD1
v_gene: TRBV15
j_gene: TRBJ1-1
CDR3aa: CATSTPDMTGWNTEAFF

d_gene: NA
v_gene: TRBV6-6
j_gene: TRBJ1-2
CDR3aa: CASRPDNLYGYTF

d_gene: NA
v_gene: TRBV5-8
j_gene: TRBJ2-7
CDR3aa: CASSLGGASYEQYF

d_gene: NA
v_gene: TRBV6-5
j_gene: TRBJ2-1
CDR3aa: CASSRTVYNEQFF

d_gene: NA
v_gene: TRBV6-1
j_gene: TRBJ2-3
CDR3aa: CASTQGGGYTDTQYF

d_gene: NA
v_gene: TRBV11-3
j_gene: TRBJ1-4
CDR3aa: CASSKGTTNEKLFF

d_gene: NA
v_gene: TRBV6-5
j_gene: TRBJ2-7
CDR3aa: CASSYNRAYEQYF

d_gene: NA
v_gene: TRBV7-8
j_gene: TRBJ1-6
CDR3aa: CASSPGAGANSPLHF

d_gene: NA
v_gene: TRBV2
j_gene: TRBJ2-1
CDR3aa: CASSETRLGNEQFF

d_gene: NA
v_gene: TRBV5-1
j_gene: TRBJ1-6
CDR3aa: CASSPGLMSSYNSPLHF

d_gene: TRBD2
v_gene: TRBV19
j_gene: TRBJ2-7
CDR3aa: CASSINLAGSYEQYF

d_gene: NA
v_gene: TRBV29-1
j_gene: TRBJ1-2
CDR3aa: CSVEASRGYTF

d_gene: TRBD1
v_gene: TRBV29-1
j_gene: TRBJ2-6
CDR3aa: CSVISRDPGGWANVLTF

d_gene: NA
v_gene: TRBV21-1
j_gene: TRBJ1-5
CDR3aa: CASRRGQPQHF

d_gene: NA
v_gene: TRBV20-1
j_gene: TRBJ1-2
CDR3aa: CSARAYGYTF

d_gene: NA
v_gene: TRBV28
j_gene: TRBJ2-5
CDR3aa: CASSLGGQGQETQYF

d_gene: NA
v_gene: TRBV29-1
j_gene: TRBJ1-3
CDR3aa: CSVEDVGAGNTIYF

d_gene: NA
v_gene: TRBV5-6
j_gene: TRBJ1-1
CDR3aa: CASSPVEGHQYPEAFF

d_gene: TRBD1
v_gene: TRBV6-6
j_gene: TRBJ1-5
CDR3aa: CATQLGQASNQPQHF

d_gene: NA
v_gene: TRBV6-6
j_gene: TRBJ1-5
CDR3aa: CASAGMGSNQPQHF

d_gene: TRBD1
v_gene: TRBV28
j_gene: TRBJ2-7
CDR3aa: CASSRRGRINEQYF

d_gene: NA
v_gene: TRBV25-1
j_gene: TRBJ2-3
CDR3aa: CASSAQSTDTQYF

d_gene: NA
v_gene: TRBV2
j_gene: TRBJ1-5
CDR3aa: CASSVEDAGFQPQHF

d_gene: TRBD1
v_gene: TRBV2
j_gene: TRBJ1-4
CDR3aa: CASSEGGGEEKLFF

d_gene: NA
v_gene: TRBV10-3
j_gene: TRBJ1-6
CDR3aa: CAISGGSSYNSPLHF

d_gene: NA
v_gene: TRBV11-1
j_gene: TRBJ2-7
CDR3aa: CASSLVGDEQYF

d_gene: NA
v_gene: TRBV2
j_gene: TRBJ1-1
CDR3aa: CASSGRTANTEAFF

d_gene: TRBD1
v_gene: TRBV7-9
j_gene: TRBJ2-3
CDR3aa: CASTARTGFPDTQYF

d_gene: NA
v_gene: TRBV5-6
j_gene: TRBJ1-1
CDR3aa: CASSSYSVNTEAFF

d_gene: NA
v_gene: TRBV7-4
j_gene: TRBJ2-5
CDR3aa: CASSFALLRDGQETQYF

d_gene: NA
v_gene: TRBV5-1
j_gene: TRBJ2-7
CDR3aa: CASSPDGSSPNEQYF

d_gene: TRBD1
v_gene: TRBV27
j_gene: TRBJ1-3
CDR3aa: CASSSTGGSGNTIYF

d_gene: NA
v_gene: TRBV10-3
j_gene: TRBJ2-3
CDR3aa: CAISVEGGAGDTQYF

d_gene: TRBD2
v_gene: TRBV5-1
j_gene: TRBJ2-3
CDR3aa: CASRGIGGATDTQYF

d_gene: TRBD2
v_gene: TRBV27
j_gene: TRBJ2-5
CDR3aa: CASSLRGSGGGTQYF

d_gene: NA
v_gene: TRBV5-1
j_gene: TRBJ1-1
CDR3aa: CASSLVQSATEAFF

d_gene: NA
v_gene: TRBV18
j_gene: TRBJ2-5
CDR3aa: CASSQVLGQETQYF

d_gene: TRBD1
v_gene: TRBV10-2
j_gene: TRBJ2-7
CDR3aa: CASSPGTGFSSYEQYF

d_gene: NA
v_gene: TRBV6-5
j_gene: TRBJ1-3
CDR3aa: CASSFAQTSSGNTIYF

d_gene: NA
v_gene: TRBV11-3
j_gene: TRBJ2-5
CDR3aa: CASSLTVEETQYF

d_gene: NA
v_gene: TRBV27
j_gene: TRBJ2-1
CDR3aa: CASTKTESSSTYEQFF

d_gene: NA
v_gene: TRBV2
j_gene: TRBJ1-1
CDR3aa: CASTERQYTEAFF